This TCR beta chain was obtained from a study of cytomegalovirus exposure and HLA in healthy donors. The study's findings and limits: In a later analysis, TCR beta V- and J-gene trimming showed a link to a missense DCLRE1C variant. Other equally common chains were less clonally expanded than HLA-associated TCR beta chains, a later analysis showed. The study assumed roughly uniform donor sequencing depth for presence/absence analyses. A list of 164 TCR beta chains associated with cytomegalovirus was given.

PCR primers comprised 60 Vbeta and 13 Jbeta primers. This table comes from immunoSEQ multiplex PCR, and its TCRdb copy is limited to in-frame clones, with some not included. This table holds about 76,000 clones, 80% to 90% found once. This clone occurred a few times. The antigen is undetermined. CDR1 and CDR2 (germline): LGHNA, YNFKEQ. The CDR3 runs 16 residues. The V and J ends lost 4 bases and 4 bases respectively, with 16 bases between them. V and J are TRBV4-2 and TRBJ2-2; no reliable D call. The material sequenced was PBMCs. The TCR was taken from a woman in her thirties in good health and CMV-seronegative. CDR3 bases: TGTGCCAGCAGCCTCCTATCTAGAGTAGCCACCGGGGAGCTGTTTTTT. Translated, it gives CASSLLSRVATGELFF.